This T cell receptor (beta chain) appears in the sequencing data of a study of cytomegalovirus exposure and HLA in healthy donors. Points from the study as a whole: TRBV6-2, TRBV6-3 and other indistinguishable V segments were excluded.

Trimming shortened V by 0 bases and J by 4 bases, and 5 bases separated the two germline ends. The CDR3 spans 13 residues. CDR1 is SSHAT and CDR2 is FNYEAQ in the germline V gene (reference sequence). Worth noting for this clone: Antigen: not known.

The PCR was carried out with 60 Vbeta primers and 13 Jbeta primers. Clones were read by immunoSEQ multiplex PCR, and TCRdb kept only the in-frame ones, dropping some. There are some 150,000 clones in the sample; about 76% occur only once, and 3.5% lies in the top ten. The chain carries TRBV7-7 and TRBJ2-3, with D uncertain. The sequence was collected from a human donor in good health. Sequencing input: PBMCs. This chain's CDR3 is CASSLAYADTQYF. In DNA form, the CDR3 reads TGTGCCAGCAGCTTAGCCTATGCAGATACGCAGTATTTT.